Listed here is a single T cell receptor (beta chain). It lacks a known antigen. No quality values exist for individual bases; no much larger clone is one base distant. The entry originates in a study of control samples from healthy donors and cancer patients (dated by TCRdb to 2018 to 2021). Based on the germline V gene, the CDR1 and CDR2 sequences are MNHNS and SASEGT. The CDR3 sequence holds 15 residues, the cysteine and phenylalanine included. Here the CDR3 DNA is all that survives: 45 bases in frame from base 1. V trim: 1 base; J trim: 2 bases; unmatched bases: 3. Receptor amplification or capture employed the immunoSEQ multiplex PCR assay. TCRdb limited this immuneACCESS table to in-frame rearrangements with V and J called. A share of clones is missing; checked studies link under half to unresolved V genes, and the rest is unexplained. The sample table holds approximately 140,000 clones, of which roughly 92% were seen once. The ten largest clones add up to around 11% of the sample.

The specimen sequenced was blood. This sequence originates from a man under 40 in good health. Rearrangement joined TRBV6-1 to TRBJ2-5; 8 bases in between match TRBD1. CDR3 reads: CASSEVRGQQETQYF. Here is the DNA: TGTGCCAGCAGTGAAGTCAGGGGGCAGCAAGAGACCCAGTACTTC.